There are many counts of the clone carrying this T cell receptor (beta chain). Its antigen is not identified. This entry is derived from a study of beta chain features in type 1 diabetes. Study-wide context: Researchers looked at about 110 million sorted cells across all samples.

cDNA synthesis used the whole RNA isolate, giving expressed TCRB sequences. TCRdb keeps only in-frame clones here, not all; method: immunoSEQ multiplex PCR. The sample holds approximately 160,000 clones, less than 9.5% seen once. Study-level points and caveats: Across all four CD4+ subsets, people with type 1 diabetes showed modestly shorter TCRB CDR3s.

A single heparinised draw of about 100 mL on average was taken per donor. CDR3 length: 15 residues. The trim removed 1 base at V and 4 bases at J, leaving 3 bases unmatched. Looked up from germline, CDR1 is KGHSH and CDR2 is LQKENI. The source of this sequence is a woman aged 18 to 35 in good health. The chain is built from TRBV18 and TRBJ2-1, with 8 nucleotides matching TRBD1. The sequencing input was central memory CD4+ T cells from blood. CDR3 sequence reads: CASSPLGQGYNEQFF. The CDR3 nucleotides are TGTGCCAGCTCACCACTAGGACAGGGTTACAATGAGCAGTTCTTC.